This TCR beta chain is from a study of identical twins. Study-level results: Weaker excess twin sharing was seen among beta out-of-frame sequences. The study found that models underestimated out-of-frame TCR alpha sharing in monozygotic twins.

Donors were all healthy Caucasians. As to this clonotype: Its specificity is unknown.

With template switching, a universal primer site was added, and the cDNA carried unique molecular identifiers. Each CDR3 protein is one row after TCRdb ran MiXCR on the 5' RACE reads. The sample comprises around 490,000 distinct CDR3 sequences, around 20% of which are singletons, and approximately 0.5% rests with the top ten. Germline lookup yields CDR1 MDHEN and CDR2 SYDVKM. With 3 bases removed from V and 4 bases from J, the gap between germline ends came to 9 bases. This CDR3 is 13 amino acids long. These data were also filed under a second study, of yellow fever vaccine responses in identical twins.

This sequence originates from a woman aged 18-29 years in good health. This sequence joins TRBV28 and TRBJ1-1; D remains ambiguous. The sequenced sample consisted of CD4+ T cells sorted from blood. CDR3 DNA: TGTGCCAGCAGTTTTAAGGATGCCACTGAAGCTTTCTTT. It specifies CASSFKDATEAFF. The whole variable domain, remainder taken from reference TRBV28 and TRBJ1-1, is DVKVTQSSRYLVKRTGEKVFLECVQDMDHENMFWYRQDPGLGLRLIYFSYDVKMKEKGDIPEGYSVSREKKERFSLILESASTNQTSMYLCASSFKDATEAFFGQGTRLTVV.